The 14 T cell receptor beta chains below come from one sample, sequenced in a study of glioma-infiltrating T cells after dendritic cell vaccination. Repertoires were generated with immunoSEQ multiplex PCR, while TCRdb's copy carries only in-frame clones and drops some. The table has 20,000 or so clones, roughly nine tenths seen once. Time point meaning: after dendritic cell vaccination, including at tumor progression/relapse. The specimen was blood, collected after dendritic cell vaccination. These receptors originate from a human donor with glioblastoma.

The V call is TRBV10-3, the J call TRBJ1-1, with 8 bases that match TRBD1. CDR1 and CDR2 from the germline V gene are ENHRY and SYGVKD. V was clipped by 11 bases and J by 0 bases; unmatched bases: 5. The CDR3 is made up of 13 amino acids. The CDR3 is CALQGAMNTEAFF. The CDR3 DNA reads as TGTGCCTTGCAGGGGGCAATGAACACTGAAGCTTTCTTT.

The genes are TRBV10-1 and TRBJ2-3; 8 bases fit TRBD1. This CDR3 is built from 16 residues. The V segment lost 8 bases and the J segment 0 bases; nucleotides outside the gene matches: 10. Germline V gene data show CDR1 as WNHNN and CDR2 as SYGVQD (reference sequence). As DNA, the CDR3 is TGCGCCAGCGGCCCCGGGACAGGCCTTAGCACAGATACGCAGTATTTT. Its translation is CASGPGTGLSTDTQYF.

A single count supports this clone. Without the conserved terminal phenylalanine or tryptophan, this CDR3 likely stems from a read error. The DNA is omitted, as the CDR3 cannot be located on it reliably, and the CDR3 follows TCRdb's listing. The J gene is TRBJ1-2, the V gene TRBV6-5; the listed D gene, TRBD1, was not tested against the DNA. In germline, CDR1 is MNHEY, CDR2 SVGAGI. From its first to its last residue, the CDR3 has 10 amino acids. CDR3: CASSEGQGSL.

V is TRBV6-5 and J is TRBJ1-2, with unresolved D. This CDR3 is built from 11 residues. Per the germline V gene, CDR1 is MNHEY and CDR2 is SVGAGI. Trimming pared 6 bases from V and 8 bases from J, leaving 10 bases between. The CDR3, as DNA: TGTGCCAGCAGGGGCCGCCTGGGCTACACCTTC. Its translation: CASRGRLGYTF.

This chain joins TRBV5-1 and TRBJ2-7, with TRBD1 identical over 8 bases. The CDR3 runs to 15 residues. Trimming cost V 0 bases and J 5 bases; bases outside gene matches: 7. Germline V gene sequence: CDR1 SGHRS, CDR2 YFSETQ. Written as DNA, the CDR3 is TGCGCCAGCAGCTTGGGGGGACAGGCAGGGAACGAGCAGTACTTC. Its translation is CASSLGGQAGNEQYF.

This sequence joins TRBV9 and TRBJ1-3; D is unresolved. Germline loops: CDR1 SGDLS, CDR2 YYNGEE. V was clipped by 0 bases and J by 0 bases, with 10 bases between them. The CDR3 has 16 amino acids. CDR3 nucleotide sequence: TGTGCCAGCAGCGTAGCCCCTGCGGCCTCTGGAAACACCATATATTTT. It specifies CASSVAPAASGNTIYF.

V is TRBV9 and J is TRBJ2-3; TRBD2 might be the D (6 bases). This CDR3 spans 16 amino acids. Trimming took off 0 bases at V and 9 bases at J, with 20 bases between the two ends. Looked up from germline, CDR1 is SGDLS and CDR2 is YYNGEE. The CDR3 bases are TGTGCCAGCAGCGTAGGCCCTCCGGGTCTAGCGCAAACGCAGTATTTT. Translated: CASSVGPPGLAQTQYF. The variable domain in full, with the rest retrieved from reference TRBV9 and TRBJ2-3, is DSGVTQTPKHLITATGQRVTLRCSPRSGDLSVYWYQQSLDQGLQFLIQYYNGEERAKGNILERFSAQQFPDLHSELNLSSLELGDSALYFCASSVGPPGLAQTQYFGPGTRLTVL.

The J gene is TRBJ2-1, the V gene TRBV11-2; 7 bases match TRBD2. With V trimmed by 5 bases and J by 5 bases, 12 bases remained unmatched. CDR3 length: 16 amino acids. CDR1 is SGHAT, CDR2 FQNNGV, per germline. The CDR3, as DNA: TGTGCCAGCAGCCGTGTTTCTGTGGGGGGGAACAATGAGCAGTTCTTC. This sequence encodes CASSRVSVGGNNEQFF.

The chain recombines TRBV6-1 with TRBJ2-1; 8 bases map to TRBD2. Germline lookup yields CDR1 MNHNS and CDR2 SASEGT. Trimming at V came to 4 bases and at J to 7 bases, leaving 9 bases not matched to a gene. The CDR3 runs to 15 residues. The CDR3 is CASSVPGGAKNEQFF. Here the CDR3 DNA reads TGTGCCAGCAGTGTTCCCGGGGGGGCGAAGAATGAGCAGTTCTTC.

V gene TRBV7-2 combines with J gene TRBJ1-2; TRBD1 might be the D (6 bases). V lost 1 base and J lost 5, with 14 bases in between. The germline V gene has CDR1 SGHTA and CDR2 FQGNSA. This CDR3 contains 15 residues. CDR3: CASSLVGTSIYGYTF. The CDR3 DNA is TGTGCCAGCAGCTTAGTAGGGACATCTATTTATGGCTACACCTTC.

This chain uses TRBV4-1 with TRBJ1-4; 7 positions match TRBD1. The CDR3 contains 18 residues. J gave up 0 bases and V 3 bases, and 10 bases lay outside the gene matches. Per germline, CDR1 MGHRA and CDR2 YSYEKL. CDR3 amino acids: CASSHERGRRSTNEKLFF. As DNA, the CDR3 is TGCGCCAGCAGCCACGAAAGGGGGCGCCGATCAACTAATGAAAAACTGTTTTTT.

This clone came up once. The V call is TRBV7-2, the J call TRBJ1-3; a possible D gene is TRBD1 (5 bases). Trimming cost V 1 base and J 10 bases, with 11 bases left between them. This CDR3 contains 13 residues. CDR1 and CDR2 from the germline V gene are SGHTA and FQGNSA. CDR3 region: CASSLEVGGTIYF. The CDR3 nucleotides read TGTGCCAGCAGCTTAGAGGTCGGGGGAACCATATATTTT. Filled out from reference TRBV7-2 and TRBJ1-3, the complete variable domain reads GAGVSQSPSNKVTEKGKDVELRCDPISGHTALYWYRQSLGQGLEFLIYFQGNSAPDKSGLPSDRFSAERTGGSVSTLTIQRTQQEDSAVYLCASSLEVGGTIYFGEGSWLTVV.

The CDR3 loop reads CASSVNHRVAYGYTF. In DNA, the CDR3 is TGTGCCAGCAGTGTAAACCACAGGGTTGCTTATGGCTACACCTTC. V gene TRBV6-5 combines with J gene TRBJ1-2; TRBD1 might be the D (6 bases). The CDR3 covers 15 residues. The V and J ends lost 5 bases and 5 bases respectively, with 18 bases between them. From germline, CDR1 is MNHEY and CDR2 SVGAGI.

This clone was detected only a few times. The chain combines TRBV29-1 with TRBJ2-5; 7 positions match TRBD1. This CDR3 comprises 14 residues. Germline lookup yields CDR1 SQVTM and CDR2 ANQGSEA. V was clipped by 7 bases and J by 5 bases; unmatched bases: 13. The CDR3 coding sequence is TGCAGCGCGGAACAGGGGTTTGCGGAGGAGACCCAGTACTTC. Its translation is CSAEQGFAEETQYF.